One sample yielded the 25 T cell receptor beta chains listed below, sequenced in a study of blood T cell repertoires in COVID-19. TCRdb's copy holds only in-frame clones and misses some; the assay was immunoSEQ multiplex PCR. The sample holds some 190,000 clones, 80% to 90% seen once. Sequencing used peripheral blood. These receptors were obtained from a human donor with active or convalescent COVID-19. The donor label of this sample is uncertain.

The chain is built from TRBV6-2 or TRBV6-3 and TRBJ2-3; D is ambiguous. V was clipped by 5 bases and J by 3 bases, with 9 bases between them. CDR1 and CDR2 (germline): MNHEY, SVGEGT. The CDR3 contains 13 residues. The CDR3: CASSERRTDTQYF. The CDR3 coding sequence is TGTGCCAGCAGTGAGCGTCGTACAGATACGCAGTATTTT.

The count of this clone is one. The chain has TRBV28 and TRBJ2-5; D possibly corresponds to TRBD2 (5 bases). CDR3 length: 14 residues. The germline V gene has CDR1 MDHEN and CDR2 SYDVKM. Trimming took 4 bases from V and 5 from J, leaving 14 bases between them. The CDR3 coding sequence is TGTGCCAGCAGTTCCGGCGGGCCCCTGGAGACCCAGTACTTC. This encodes CASSSGGPLETQYF.

This clone was counted many times. The rearrangement uses TRBV27 and TRBJ2-7, with 7 bases aligning to TRBD1. V lost 1 base, J lost 5 bases, and 11 bases stayed unmatched. Looked up from germline, CDR1 is MNHEY and CDR2 is SMNVEV (reference sequence). The CDR3 is 16 residues long. CDR3 region: CASSLFPPGQMNEQYF. CDR3 sequence (DNA): TGTGCCAGCAGTTTATTCCCCCCGGGACAGATGAACGAGCAGTACTTC.

This clone was observed a handful of times. This chain links TRBV6-2 or TRBV6-3 with TRBJ2-1; perhaps TRBD2 as D (5 bases). This CDR3 has 12 amino acids. Germline CDR1 reads MNHEY; CDR2 reads SVGEGT. V dropped 6 bases and J dropped 9 bases, with 12 bases sitting between them. CDR3 nucleotides: TGTGCCAGCAGCAAACATGAGGGTGAGCAGTTCTTC. It is translated as CASSKHEGEQFF.

This chain's CDR3 is CASSPDSSYNEQFF. CDR3 bases: TGTGCCAGCAGTCCGGACAGCTCCTACAATGAGCAGTTCTTC. This chain uses TRBV28 with TRBJ2-1; TRBD1 is a possible D gene (6 bases). Between the trimmed V and J ends, which lost 5 bases and 0 bases, there was a span of 8 bases. The CDR3 is made up of 14 amino acids. The germline gives CDR1 MDHEN, CDR2 SYDVKM.

This chain links TRBV4-1 with TRBJ2-5; 7 bases line up with TRBD2. Looked up from germline, CDR1 is MGHRA and CDR2 is YSYEKL. The CDR3 runs 16 residues. V shed 6 bases, J shed 4 bases, and the junction held 14 bases outside the gene matches. Written as DNA, the CDR3 is TGCGCCAGCAGTATGACGGGAGGTCTTAGAGGAGAGACCCAGTACTTC. It translates to CASSMTGGLRGETQYF.

The rearrangement joins TRBV5-1 to TRBJ2-3; 11 bases line up with TRBD2. Germline V gene sequence: CDR1 SGHRS, CDR2 YFSETQ. CDR3 length equals 16 residues. V shed 0 bases and J 6 bases; nucleotides not matched to a gene: 6. The CDR3 reads CASSLDSGGAFDTQYF. CDR3 nucleotide sequence: TGCGCCAGCAGCTTGGATAGCGGGGGGGCCTTCGATACGCAGTATTTT. Combining the CDR3 with reference TRBV5-1 and TRBJ2-3 gives the whole variable domain KAGVTQTPRYLIKTRGQQVTLSCSPISGHRSVSWYQQTPGQGLQFLFEYFSETQRNKGNFPGRFSGRQFSNSRSEMNVSTLELGDSALYLCASSLDSGGAFDTQYFGPGTRLTVL.

This clone was counted once. This chain joins TRBV5-1 and TRBJ2-7; 8 nucleotides align to TRBD2. V shed 1 base and J 1 base; nucleotides not matched to a gene: 4. The CDR3 covers 15 residues. Germline V CDR1 and CDR2: SGHRS, YFSETQ. Here the CDR3 reads CASSLTSGRSYEQYF. The CDR3 DNA is TGCGCCAGCAGCTTGACTAGCGGCAGATCCTACGAGCAGTACTTC.

This clone was detected once. The chain uses TRBV30 and TRBJ1-5, with 7 bases identical to TRBD1. Trimming removed 4 bases from V and 7 bases from J; junction bases left unmatched: 16. This CDR3 region has 16 residues. Germline CDR1 and CDR2: GTSNPN and SVGIG (reference sequence). The CDR3 bases are TGTGCCTGGAACAACCCGACAGGGAGTCGTCGGCAGCCCCAGCATTTT. It specifies CAWNNPTGSRRQPQHF.

The count of this clone is one. The chain has TRBV5-1 and TRBJ2-7; 8 bases map to TRBD2. CDR3 length: 13 residues. Losses at the gene ends were 0 bases for V and 6 bases for J; bases not matched to a gene: 2. CDR1 and CDR2 (germline): SGHRS, YFSETQ. The CDR3 nucleotides read TGCGCCAGCAGCTTGGAGGGACTAGGCGAGCAGTACTTC. Protein: CASSLEGLGEQYF.

The chain joins TRBV30 to TRBJ2-3, with 10 positions matching TRBD2. Germline CDR1 GTSNPN, CDR2 SVGIG (reference sequence). After removal of 3 bases from V and 6 bases from J, the junction contained 6 bases not matched to a gene. There are 14 residues in the CDR3. The CDR3 here is CAWRLAGGTDTQYF. The CDR3 coding sequence is TGTGCCTGGAGGTTAGCGGGAGGAACCGATACGCAGTATTTT.

This clone has a single count. CDR3 DNA: TGTGCCAGTACCAGACTAGCGGGTGAGAATGAGCAGTTCTTC. It specifies CASTRLAGENEQFF. This chain joins TRBV19 and TRBJ2-1; TRBD2 agrees at 10 bases. The V gene's germline CDR1 is LNHDA and CDR2 SQIVND (reference sequence). There are 14 residues in the CDR3. The junction had 7 bases not matched to a gene; V was cut back by 7 bases and J by 7 bases.

CDR3 sequence: CASSLTGSVRHGYTF. The CDR3 DNA reads as TGTGCCAGCAGCCTCACAGGATCGGTAAGGCATGGCTACACCTTC. The chain carries TRBV7-2 and TRBJ1-2, with a weak D call TRBD1 (5 bases). Trimming stripped 5 bases from V and 6 bases from J, with 19 bases between. This CDR3 comprises 15 residues. The V gene's germline CDR1 is SGHTA and CDR2 FQGNSA.

The rearrangement uses TRBV4-2 and TRBJ2-3; 11 bases are a match to TRBD2. This CDR3 region has 16 residues. CDR1 and CDR2 (germline): LGHNA, YNFKEQ. Unmatched junction bases numbered 8, after V lost 4 bases and J lost 5 bases. The CDR3 loop is CASSPGLAGGGDTQYF. The CDR3 region has the DNA TGTGCCAGCAGCCCTGGCCTAGCGGGGGGCGGAGATACGCAGTATTTT.

The chain recombines TRBV9 with TRBJ2-5, with 7 bases identical to TRBD2. Germline V gives CDR1 SGDLS, CDR2 YYNGEE. The CDR3 sequence is 15 residues long. The junction had 7 bases not matched to a gene; V was cut back by 0 bases and J by 5 bases. The CDR3 reads CASSVEVGLRETQYF. CDR3 bases: TGTGCCAGCAGCGTAGAGGTGGGACTAAGGGAGACCCAGTACTTC.

The V and J genes are TRBV7-9 and TRBJ1-6; D is undetermined. In germline, CDR1 is SEHNR, CDR2 FQNEAQ (reference sequence). The CDR3 has 15 residues. With 1 base removed from V and 8 bases from J, the gap between germline ends came to 12 bases. Written as DNA, the CDR3 is TGTGCCAGCAGCTTAGTTTCCGGGGTCTATTCACCCCTCCACTTT. Encoded protein: CASSLVSGVYSPLHF.

V gene TRBV24-1 combines with J gene TRBJ2-2; D gene ambiguous. The V gene lost 6 bases and the J gene lost 4 bases, with 2 bases spanning the gap. CDR1 and CDR2 from the germline V gene are KGHDR and SFDVKD. The CDR3 covers 11 residues. The CDR3 region is CATSRTGELFF. The DNA for the CDR3 is TGTGCCACCAGTCGCACCGGGGAGCTGTTTTTT.

This clone has more than one count but fewer than ten. The chain has TRBV1 and TRBJ1-2; TRBD1 is taken as the D call from the table, unchecked against the DNA. TRBV1 is annotated as a pseudogene. The length of the CDR3 is 15 residues. CDR3 nucleotides: TGCACCAGCAGCCAAGCGGCACAGGGTAACTATGGCTACACCTTC. Encoded protein: CTSSQAAQGNYGYTF.

This clone was recorded only once. The V call is TRBV14, the J call TRBJ2-1, with a weak D call TRBD2 (5 bases). The germline V gene encodes CDR1 SGHDN and CDR2 FVKESK. The germline V and J ends were trimmed by 4 bases and 3 bases, with 16 bases remaining between them. CDR3 length: 16 residues. The CDR3 spells CASSRLGGPNYNEQFF. The CDR3 DNA is TGTGCCAGCAGCCGCCTCGGAGGCCCGAACTACAATGAGCAGTTCTTC.

This sequence joins TRBV25-1 and TRBJ2-2; D gene ambiguous. V was trimmed by 7 bases and J by 1 base, leaving 10 bases between them. Germline V gives CDR1 MGHDK, CDR2 SYGVNS. CDR3 length: 14 amino acids. CDR3 nucleotide sequence: TGTGCCAGCACTCCGACAAAGAACACCGGGGAGCTGTTTTTT. Translating it yields CASTPTKNTGELFF.

J is TRBJ1-3 and V is TRBV10-3, with D maybe TRBD1 (6 bases). V lost 8 bases, J lost 0 bases, and 11 bases lay in between. Looked up from germline, CDR1 is ENHRY and CDR2 is SYGVKD. The length of the CDR3 is 14 residues. The CDR3 DNA is TGTGCCATCGCACGGGACAACTCTGGAAACACCATATATTTT. Amino acids: CAIARDNSGNTIYF.

The genes are TRBV27 and TRBJ2-7; D is perhaps TRBD2 (5 bases). CDR3 size: 14 residues. Germline assignment: CDR1 MNHEY and CDR2 SMNVEV (reference sequence). Trimming shortened V by 2 bases and J by 3 bases, and 11 bases separated the two germline ends. CDR3 in amino acids: CASSLEYGSYEQYF. As DNA, the CDR3 is TGTGCCAGCAGTTTAGAGTATGGGAGCTACGAGCAGTACTTC.

The chain combines TRBV5-1 with TRBJ2-5; 8 bases are a match to TRBD2. Germline CDR1 SGHRS, CDR2 YFSETQ. This CDR3 is 16 amino acids long. V was pared by 4 bases and J by 5 bases, with 13 bases of the junction left unmatched. The CDR3 DNA sequence: TGCGCCAGCAGCCCAGACAGCGGGAGAAGCTTGGAGACCCAGTACTTC. It is translated as CASSPDSGRSLETQYF. The whole variable domain, remainder taken from reference TRBV5-1 and TRBJ2-5, is KAGVTQTPRYLIKTRGQQVTLSCSPISGHRSVSWYQQTPGQGLQFLFEYFSETQRNKGNFPGRFSGRQFSNSRSEMNVSTLELGDSALYLCASSPDSGRSLETQYFGPGTRLLVL.

The J gene is TRBJ2-7, the V gene TRBV12-3 or TRBV12-4; D gene uncertain. Trimming removed 5 bases from V and 4 bases from J, with 9 bases in between. CDR3 length: 12 residues. The CDR3 DNA is TGTGCCAGCAGTCGGTCGGGTTACGAGCAGTACTTC. It encodes CASSRSGYEQYF.

This clone was observed a few times. This rearrangement joins TRBV4-1 to TRBJ2-5; TRBD1 matches at 9 bases. Germline trimming cut 4 bases from V and 2 bases from J; bases unmatched to any gene: 8. The CDR3 runs to 16 residues. The V gene's germline CDR1 is MGHRA and CDR2 YSYEKL. CDR3 nucleotide sequence: TGCGCCAGCAGCCCGTTGGTAGGACAGGGGCAAGAGACCCAGTACTTC. It encodes CASSPLVGQGQETQYF.